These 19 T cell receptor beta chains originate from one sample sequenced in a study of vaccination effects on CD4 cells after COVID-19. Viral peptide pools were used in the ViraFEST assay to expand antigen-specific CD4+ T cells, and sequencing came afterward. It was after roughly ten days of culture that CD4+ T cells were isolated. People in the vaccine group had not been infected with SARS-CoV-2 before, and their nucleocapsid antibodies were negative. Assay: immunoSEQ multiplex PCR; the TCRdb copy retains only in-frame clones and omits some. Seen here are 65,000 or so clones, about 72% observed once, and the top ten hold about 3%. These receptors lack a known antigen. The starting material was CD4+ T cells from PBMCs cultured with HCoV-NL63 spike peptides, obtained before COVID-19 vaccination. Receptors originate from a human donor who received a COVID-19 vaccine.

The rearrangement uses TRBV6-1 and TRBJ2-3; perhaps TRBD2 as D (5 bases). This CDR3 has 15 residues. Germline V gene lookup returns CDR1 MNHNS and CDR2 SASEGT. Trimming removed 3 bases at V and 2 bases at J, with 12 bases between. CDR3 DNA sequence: TGTGCCAGCAGTGATTCGGGGTGGCCCACAGATACGCAGTATTTT. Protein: CASSDSGWPTDTQYF.

CDR3 sequence: CAWSNINRGGTEAFF. CDR3 nucleotides: TGTGCCTGGAGTAATATTAACAGGGGTGGCACTGAAGCTTTCTTT. The chain uses TRBV30 and TRBJ1-1; 7 bases line up with TRBD1. The CDR3 covers 15 residues. Trimming cost V 2 bases and J 4 bases; bases outside gene matches: 10. Germline V gene data show CDR1 as GTSNPN and CDR2 as SVGIG (reference sequence).

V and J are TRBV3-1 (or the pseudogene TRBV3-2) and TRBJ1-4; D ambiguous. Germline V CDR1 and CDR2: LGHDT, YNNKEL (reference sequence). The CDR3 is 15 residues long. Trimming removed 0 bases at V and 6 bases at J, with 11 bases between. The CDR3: CASSQDDGDYEKLFF. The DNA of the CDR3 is TGTGCCAGCAGCCAAGATGACGGGGATTATGAAAAACTGTTTTTT.

The CDR3 loop is CATSGENTEAFF. The DNA for the CDR3 is TGTGCCACCAGCGGGGAGAACACTGAAGCTTTCTTT. The rearrangement uses TRBV24-1 and TRBJ1-1; D unresolved. V dropped 7 bases and J dropped 1 base, with 6 bases sitting between them. The CDR3 consists of 12 residues. Germline V gives CDR1 KGHDR, CDR2 SFDVKD.

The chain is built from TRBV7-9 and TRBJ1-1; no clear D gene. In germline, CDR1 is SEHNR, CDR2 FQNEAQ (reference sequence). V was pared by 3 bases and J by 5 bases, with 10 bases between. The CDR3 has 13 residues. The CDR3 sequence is CASSFVQGTEAFF. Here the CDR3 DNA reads TGTGCCAGCAGCTTTGTTCAAGGAACTGAAGCTTTCTTT.

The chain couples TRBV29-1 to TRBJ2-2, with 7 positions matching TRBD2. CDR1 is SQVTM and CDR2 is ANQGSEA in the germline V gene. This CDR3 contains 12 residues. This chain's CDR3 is CGGGLGGGELFF. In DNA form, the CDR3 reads TGCGGGGGGGGACTGGGGGGCGGGGAGCTGTTTTTT.

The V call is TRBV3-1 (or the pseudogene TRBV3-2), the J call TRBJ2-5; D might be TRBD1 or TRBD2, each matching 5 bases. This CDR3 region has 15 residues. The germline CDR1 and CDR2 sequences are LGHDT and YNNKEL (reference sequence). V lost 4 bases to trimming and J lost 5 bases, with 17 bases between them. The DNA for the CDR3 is TGTGCCAGCAGCCGGGGAAGTATGTGGGGGGAGACCCAGTACTTC. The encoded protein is CASSRGSMWGETQYF.

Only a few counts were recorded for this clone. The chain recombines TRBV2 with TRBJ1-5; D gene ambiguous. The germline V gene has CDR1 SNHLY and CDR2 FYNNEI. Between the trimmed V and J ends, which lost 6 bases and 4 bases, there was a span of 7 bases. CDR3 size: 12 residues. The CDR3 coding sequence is TGTGCCAGCAGGACCACGAATCAGCCCCAGCATTTT. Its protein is CASRTTNQPQHF.

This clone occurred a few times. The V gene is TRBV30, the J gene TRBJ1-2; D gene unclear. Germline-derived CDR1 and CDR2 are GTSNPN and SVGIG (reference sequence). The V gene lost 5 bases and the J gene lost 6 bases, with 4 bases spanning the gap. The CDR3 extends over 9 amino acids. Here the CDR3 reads CAWGDGYTF. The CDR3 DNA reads TGTGCCTGGGGAGATGGCTACACCTTC.

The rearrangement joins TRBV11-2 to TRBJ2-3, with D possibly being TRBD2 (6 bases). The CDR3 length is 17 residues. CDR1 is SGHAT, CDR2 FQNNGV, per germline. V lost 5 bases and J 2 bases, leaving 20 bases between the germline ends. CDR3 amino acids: CASSPRDFEQYTDTQYF. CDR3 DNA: TGTGCCAGCAGCCCCAGGGACTTCGAGCAGTACACAGATACGCAGTATTTT.

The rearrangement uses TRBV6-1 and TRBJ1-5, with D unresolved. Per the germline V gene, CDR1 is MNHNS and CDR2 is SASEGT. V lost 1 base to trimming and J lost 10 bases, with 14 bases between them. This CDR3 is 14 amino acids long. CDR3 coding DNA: TGTGCCAGCAGTGAAGGTCACGCATCAACACCCCAGCATTTT. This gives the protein CASSEGHASTPQHF.

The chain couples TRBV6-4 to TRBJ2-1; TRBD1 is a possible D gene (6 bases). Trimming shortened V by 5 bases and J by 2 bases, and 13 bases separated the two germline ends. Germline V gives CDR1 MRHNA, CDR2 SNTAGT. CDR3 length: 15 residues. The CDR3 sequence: CASSREQGAYNEQFF. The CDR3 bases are TGTGCCAGCAGTAGGGAACAGGGAGCCTACAATGAGCAGTTCTTC.

The CDR3 DNA reads TGTGCCAGCTCACCCCGACAGGGCCCAGGCACCGGGGAGCTGTTTTTT. This gives the protein CASSPRQGPGTGELFF. The V call is TRBV18, the J call TRBJ2-2; TRBD1 matches 7 bases. CDR3 length: 16 amino acids. V lost 3 bases, J lost 4 bases, and 8 bases stayed unmatched. Germline V gene data show CDR1 as KGHSH and CDR2 as LQKENI.

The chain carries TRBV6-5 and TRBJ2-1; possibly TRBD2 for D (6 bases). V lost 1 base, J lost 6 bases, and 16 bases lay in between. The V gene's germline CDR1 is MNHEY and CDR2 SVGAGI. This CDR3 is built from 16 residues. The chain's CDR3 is CASSYLRAGGVNEQFF. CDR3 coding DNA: TGTGCCAGCAGTTACTTAAGGGCTGGAGGGGTCAATGAGCAGTTCTTC.

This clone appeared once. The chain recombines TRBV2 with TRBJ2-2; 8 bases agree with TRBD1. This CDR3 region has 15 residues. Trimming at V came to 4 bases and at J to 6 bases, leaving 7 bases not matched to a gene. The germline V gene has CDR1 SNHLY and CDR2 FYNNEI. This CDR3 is CASSVGQAVPGELFF. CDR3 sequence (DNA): TGTGCCAGCAGTGTGGGACAGGCCGTCCCCGGGGAGCTGTTTTTT.

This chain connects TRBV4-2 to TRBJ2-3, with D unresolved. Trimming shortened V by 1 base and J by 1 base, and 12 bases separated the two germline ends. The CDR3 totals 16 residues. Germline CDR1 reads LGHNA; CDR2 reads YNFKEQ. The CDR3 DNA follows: TGTGCCAGCAGCCAAGGAACGGGCCTTCGCACAGATACGCAGTATTTT. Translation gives CASSQGTGLRTDTQYF.

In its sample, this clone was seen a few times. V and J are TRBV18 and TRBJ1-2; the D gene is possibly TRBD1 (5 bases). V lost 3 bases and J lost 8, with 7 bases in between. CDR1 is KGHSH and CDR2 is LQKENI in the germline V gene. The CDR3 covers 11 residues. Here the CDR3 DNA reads TGTGCCAGCTCACCGGGGGTCGGCTACACCTTC. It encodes CASSPGVGYTF.

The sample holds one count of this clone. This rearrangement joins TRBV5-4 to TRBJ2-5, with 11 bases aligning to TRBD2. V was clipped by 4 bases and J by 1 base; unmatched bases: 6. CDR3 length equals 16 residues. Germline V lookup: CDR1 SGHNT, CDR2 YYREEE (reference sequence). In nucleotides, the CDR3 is TGTGCCAGCAGCGCGCGCCTAGCGGGGGGCCAAGAGACCCAGTACTTC. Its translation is CASSARLAGGQETQYF.

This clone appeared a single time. CDR3 in DNA: TGTGCCAGCGGTGGAGTAGCCAGCAATCAGCCCCAGCATTTT. Translating gives CASGGVASNQPQHF. This chain links TRBV2 with TRBJ1-5; D unresolved. This CDR3 contains 14 residues. V shed 8 bases and J shed 1 base, with 12 bases lying between them. Germline lookup yields CDR1 SNHLY and CDR2 FYNNEI. Using reference TRBV2 and TRBJ1-5 for the parts outside the CDR3, the full variable domain is EPEVTQTPSHQVTQMGQEVILRCVPISNHLYFYWYRQILGQKVEFLVSFYNNEISEKSEIFDDQFSVERPDGSNFTLKIRSTKLEDSAMYFCASGGVASNQPQHFGDGTRLSIL.